Each of the 6 T cell receptor beta chains below was sequenced from the same sample in a study of shared clonotypes between healthy human individuals. Naive CD8 populations comprised CD45RO-negative cells positively selected for CCR7, excluding terminally differentiated effector memory CD45RA+ cells. TCRdb keeps only in-frame clones here, not all; method: immunoSEQ multiplex PCR. This table holds around 1.9 million clones, about 93% found once. The sample was naive CD8+ T cells from PBMCs. The receptor set was obtained from a man in his late teens or twenties in good health. Some clones in this sample may be carry-over from other donors' samples.

This sequence joins TRBV7-8 and TRBJ2-5, with TRBD2 matching 7 bases. The length of the CDR3 is 15 residues. The V and J ends lost 1 base and 4 bases, in that order; junction bases with no gene match: 6. In germline, CDR1 is SGHVS, CDR2 FQNEAQ. Here the CDR3 DNA reads TGTGCCAGCAGCTTAGTTCTAGCGGTTCGAGAGACCCAGTACTTC. Translation gives CASSLVLAVRETQYF.

This clone was detected once. Distinct nucleotide sequences in the sample also encode this CDR3. This chain links TRBV29-1 with TRBJ2-3; no clear D gene. Germline CDR1 and CDR2: SQVTM and ANQGSEA. This CDR3 has 10 residues. Trimming cost V 5 bases and J 4 bases, with 4 bases left between them. The DNA for the CDR3 is TGCAGCGTTCGAGCAGATACGCAGTATTTT. Amino acid sequence: CSVRADTQYF.

This sequence joins TRBV19 and TRBJ2-7; D might be TRBD2 (6 bases). This CDR3 is built from 15 residues. Trimming cost V 3 bases and J 2 bases, with 14 bases left between them. CDR1 and CDR2 (germline): LNHDA, SQIVND (reference sequence). CDR3 nucleotide sequence: TGTGCCAGTAGTATGATGGGACTCGGGACCTACGAGCAGTACTTC. Translation: CASSMMGLGTYEQYF.

The chain carries TRBV27 and TRBJ2-1, with D perhaps TRBD1 (5 bases). The CDR3 loop spans 15 amino acids. The V and J ends lost 8 bases and 5 bases respectively, with 19 bases between them. Germline-derived CDR1 and CDR2 are MNHEY and SMNVEV (reference sequence). CDR3 sequence reads: CASGNMDNANNEQFF. The CDR3 DNA reads TGTGCCAGCGGCAATATGGACAACGCCAACAATGAGCAGTTCTTC.

The chain carries TRBV15 and TRBJ2-7; TRBD1 aligns across 7 bases. Germline V CDR1 and CDR2: LNHNV, YYDKDF (reference sequence). V shed 4 bases, J shed 2 bases, and the junction held 5 bases outside the gene matches. The CDR3 consists of 14 residues. CDR3 amino acids: CATSIGTVTYEQYF. The CDR3 bases are TGTGCCACCAGCATCGGGACAGTGACCTACGAGCAGTACTTC.

This chain connects TRBV7-8 to TRBJ2-7; 10 positions agree with TRBD1. The CDR3 spans 15 residues. The ends lost 2 bases at V and 2 bases at J; junction bases unmatched: 3. The germline V gene encodes CDR1 SGHVS and CDR2 FQNEAQ. The CDR3 DNA is TGTGCCAGCAGCTTAACCGGGACAGGGGCCTACGAGCAGTACTTC. Its protein product is CASSLTGTGAYEQYF.